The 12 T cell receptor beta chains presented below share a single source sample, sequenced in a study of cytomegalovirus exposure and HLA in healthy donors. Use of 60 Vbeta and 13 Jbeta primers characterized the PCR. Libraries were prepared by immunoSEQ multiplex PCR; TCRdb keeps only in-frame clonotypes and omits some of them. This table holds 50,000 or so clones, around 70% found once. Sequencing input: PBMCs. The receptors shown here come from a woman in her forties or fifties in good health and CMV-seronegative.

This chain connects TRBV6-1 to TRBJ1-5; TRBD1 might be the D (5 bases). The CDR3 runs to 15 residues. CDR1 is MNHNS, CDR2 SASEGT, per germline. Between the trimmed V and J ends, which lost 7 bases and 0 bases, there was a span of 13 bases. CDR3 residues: CASTYGGNSNQPQHF. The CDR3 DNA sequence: TGTGCCAGCACCTACGGGGGGAATAGCAATCAGCCCCAGCATTTT.

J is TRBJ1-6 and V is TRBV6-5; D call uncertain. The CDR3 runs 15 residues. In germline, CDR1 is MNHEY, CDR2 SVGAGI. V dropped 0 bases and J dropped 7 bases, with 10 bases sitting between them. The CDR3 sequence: CASSYSTGSNSPLHF. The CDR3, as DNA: TGTGCCAGCAGTTACTCGACGGGGTCGAATTCACCCCTCCACTTT.

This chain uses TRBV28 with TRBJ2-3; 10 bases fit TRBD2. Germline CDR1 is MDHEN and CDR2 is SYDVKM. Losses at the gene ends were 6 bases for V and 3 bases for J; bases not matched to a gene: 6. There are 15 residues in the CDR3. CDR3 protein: CASSPLAGVTDTQYF. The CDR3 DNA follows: TGTGCCAGCAGCCCCCTAGCGGGAGTAACAGATACGCAGTATTTT.

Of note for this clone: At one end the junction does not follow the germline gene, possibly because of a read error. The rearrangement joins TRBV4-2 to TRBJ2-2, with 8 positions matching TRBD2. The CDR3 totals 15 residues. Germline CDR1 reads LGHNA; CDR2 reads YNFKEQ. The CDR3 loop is CASSQSLAGSGELFF. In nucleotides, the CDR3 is TGTGCCAGCAGCCAATCCCTAGCGGGTTCCGGAGAGCTGTTTTTT.

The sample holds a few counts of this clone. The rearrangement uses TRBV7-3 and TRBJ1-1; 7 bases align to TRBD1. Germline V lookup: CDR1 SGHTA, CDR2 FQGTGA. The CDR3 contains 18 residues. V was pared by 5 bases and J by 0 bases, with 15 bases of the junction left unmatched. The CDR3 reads CASSLYPNRGTMNTEAFF. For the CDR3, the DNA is TGTGCCAGCAGCCTTTACCCAAACAGGGGAACTATGAACACTGAAGCTTTCTTT. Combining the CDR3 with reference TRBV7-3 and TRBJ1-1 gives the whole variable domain GAGVSQTPSNKVTEKGKYVELRCDPISGHTALYWYRQSLGQGPEFLIYFQGTGAADDSGLPNDRFFAVRPEGSVSTLKIQRTERGDSAVYLCASSLYPNRGTMNTEAFFGQGTRLTVV.

As DNA, the CDR3 is TGTGCCAGCAGTGAGGACAGGGACTTCTACGAGCAGTACTTC. Amino acids: CASSEDRDFYEQYF. The rearrangement joins TRBV27 to TRBJ2-7; TRBD1 aligns across 8 bases. With 5 bases clipped from V and 3 bases from J, the junction kept 6 bases outside the gene matches. Germline V lookup: CDR1 MNHEY, CDR2 SMNVEV (reference sequence). The CDR3 loop spans 14 amino acids.

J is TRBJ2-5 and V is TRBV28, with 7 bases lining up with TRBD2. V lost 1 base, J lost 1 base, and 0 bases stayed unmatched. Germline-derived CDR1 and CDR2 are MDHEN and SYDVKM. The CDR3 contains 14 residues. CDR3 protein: CASSLSGGQETQYF. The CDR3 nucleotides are TGTGCCAGCAGTTTATCGGGGGGCCAAGAGACCCAGTACTTC.

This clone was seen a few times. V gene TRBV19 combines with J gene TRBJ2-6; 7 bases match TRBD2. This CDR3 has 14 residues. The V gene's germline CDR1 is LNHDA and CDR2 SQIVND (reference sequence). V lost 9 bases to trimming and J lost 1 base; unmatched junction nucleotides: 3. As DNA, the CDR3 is TGTGCCAGCCGGGGGGTGTCTGGGGCCAACGTCCTGACTTTC. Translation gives CASRGVSGANVLTF. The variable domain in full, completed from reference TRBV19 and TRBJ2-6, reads DGGITQSPKYLFRKEGQNVTLSCEQNLNHDAMYWYRQDPGQGLRLIYYSQIVNDFQKGDIAEGYSVSREKKESFPLTVTSAQKNPTAFYLCASRGVSGANVLTFGAGSRLTVL.

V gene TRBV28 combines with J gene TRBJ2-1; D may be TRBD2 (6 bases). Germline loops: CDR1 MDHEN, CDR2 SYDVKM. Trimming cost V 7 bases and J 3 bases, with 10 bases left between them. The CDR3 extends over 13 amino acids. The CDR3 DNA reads TGTGCCAGCAACGAGGACTACTACAATGAGCAGTTCTTC. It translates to CASNEDYYNEQFF.

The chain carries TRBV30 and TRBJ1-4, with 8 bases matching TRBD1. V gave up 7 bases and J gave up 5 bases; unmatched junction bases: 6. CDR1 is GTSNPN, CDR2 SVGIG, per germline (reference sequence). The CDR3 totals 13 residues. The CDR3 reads CAFPTGENEKLFF. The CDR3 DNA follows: TGTGCCTTCCCGACAGGGGAGAATGAAAAACTGTTTTTT.

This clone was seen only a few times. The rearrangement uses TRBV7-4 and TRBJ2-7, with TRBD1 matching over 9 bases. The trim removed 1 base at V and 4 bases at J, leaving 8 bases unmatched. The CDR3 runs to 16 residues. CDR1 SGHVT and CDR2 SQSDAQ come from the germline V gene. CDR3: CASSLVRGTGIYEQYF. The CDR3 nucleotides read TGTGCCAGCAGCTTAGTAAGGGGGACAGGGATATACGAGCAGTACTTC. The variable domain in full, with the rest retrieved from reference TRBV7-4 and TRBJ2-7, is GAGVSQSPRYKVAKRGRDVALRCDSISGHVTLYWYRQTLGQGSEVLTYSQSDAQRDKSGRPSGRFSAERPERSVSTLKIQRTEQGDSAVYLCASSLVRGTGIYEQYFGPGTRLTVT.

The CDR3 sequence is CASSKSGGTDTQYF. The CDR3 DNA reads TGTGCCAGCAGCAAAAGCGGGGGGACAGATACGCAGTATTTT. The J gene is TRBJ2-3, the V gene TRBV9; 9 positions match TRBD2. With V trimmed by 4 bases and J by 3 bases, 3 bases remained unmatched. Germline V gene data show CDR1 as SGDLS and CDR2 as YYNGEE. The CDR3 has 14 amino acids.